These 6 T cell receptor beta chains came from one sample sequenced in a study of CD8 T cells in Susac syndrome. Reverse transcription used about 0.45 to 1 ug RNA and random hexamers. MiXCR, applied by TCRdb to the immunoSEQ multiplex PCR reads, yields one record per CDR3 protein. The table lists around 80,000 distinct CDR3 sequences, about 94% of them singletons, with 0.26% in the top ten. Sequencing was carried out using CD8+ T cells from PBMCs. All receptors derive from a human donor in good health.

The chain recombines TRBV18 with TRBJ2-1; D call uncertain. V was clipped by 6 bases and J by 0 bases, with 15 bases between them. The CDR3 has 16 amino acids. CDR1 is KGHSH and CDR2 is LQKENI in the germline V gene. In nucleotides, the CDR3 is TGTGCCAGCTCCCCCAAGGTCCAAAGCTCCTACAATGAGCAGTTCTTC. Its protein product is CASSPKVQSSYNEQFF.

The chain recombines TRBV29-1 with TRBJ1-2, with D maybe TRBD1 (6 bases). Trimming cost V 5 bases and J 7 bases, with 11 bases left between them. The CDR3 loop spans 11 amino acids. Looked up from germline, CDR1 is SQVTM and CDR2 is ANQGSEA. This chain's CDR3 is CSVSGAGGYTF. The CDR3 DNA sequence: TGCAGCGTTTCAGGGGCGGGTGGCTACACCTTC.

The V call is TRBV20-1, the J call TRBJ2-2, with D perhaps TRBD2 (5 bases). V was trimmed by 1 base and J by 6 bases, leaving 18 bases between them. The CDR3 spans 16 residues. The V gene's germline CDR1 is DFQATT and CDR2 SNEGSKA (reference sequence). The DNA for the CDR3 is TGCAGTGCTAGAGCCGATTGGCTAGCCAGACCCGGGGAGCTGTTTTTT. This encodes CSARADWLARPGELFF.

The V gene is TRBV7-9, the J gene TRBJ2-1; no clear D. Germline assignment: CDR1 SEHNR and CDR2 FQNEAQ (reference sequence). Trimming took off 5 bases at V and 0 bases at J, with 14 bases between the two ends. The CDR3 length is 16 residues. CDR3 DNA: TGTGCCAGCAGCCCAAAGATACAGCGCTCCTACAATGAGCAGTTCTTC. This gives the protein CASSPKIQRSYNEQFF.

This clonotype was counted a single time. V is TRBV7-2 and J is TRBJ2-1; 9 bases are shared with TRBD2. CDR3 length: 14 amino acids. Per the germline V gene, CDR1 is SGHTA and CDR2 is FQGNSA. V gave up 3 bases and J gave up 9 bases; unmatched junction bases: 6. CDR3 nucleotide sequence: TGTGCCAGCAGCTTGACTAGCGGAAGGGGTGAGCAGTTCTTC. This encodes CASSLTSGRGEQFF.

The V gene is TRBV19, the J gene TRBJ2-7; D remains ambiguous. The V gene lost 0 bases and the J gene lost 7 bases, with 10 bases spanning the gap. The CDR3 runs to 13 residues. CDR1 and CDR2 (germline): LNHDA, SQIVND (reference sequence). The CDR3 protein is CASSIDVGEEQYF. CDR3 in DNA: TGTGCCAGTAGTATAGATGTTGGCGAGGAGCAGTACTTC.